A single T cell receptor beta chain is shown here with its context. Its antigen target is currently unknown. The sample holds no much larger clone one base away, and base qualities are not on file. Read against the paper, the sample's time point label means: newly diagnosed, previously untreated cHL patient sample. As a comparison group for the relapsed/refractory trial patients, PBMCs were sequenced from patients with newly diagnosed, previously untreated classical Hodgkin lymphoma. Peripheral blood was collected in 8 mL Vacutainer Cell Preparation Tubes, from which PBMCs were isolated by centrifugation and then cryopreserved. Genomic DNA was isolated using the Qiagen DNeasy kit from unsorted PBMCs as well as from negatively selected CD4+ and CD8+ fractions. TCR beta CDR3 regions were subjected to amplification by immunoSEQ multiplex PCR with primers that anneal to V and J segments. Amplification bias was minimized using a synthetic immune receptor repertoire, and residual bias was removed computationally after sequencing. For the original study's pipeline: Repertoire diversity was quantified as the Shannon entropy index using custom Python scripts. Unsorted, CD4+ and CD8+ repertoires were analyzed separately, except in combined analyses where CD4+ and CD8+ sequences were merged in silico. TCRdb mirrors the immuneACCESS table, restricted to in-frame sequences. Some clones are absent from its copies; in checked studies, under half trace to an unresolved V gene, and the reason for the others is unknown. V and J calls plus clone size are reproduced from that table; the DNA served to infer D and trimming. This sample has 15,000 to 20,000 clones in its table, and about nine tenths of those were observed once. The top ten constitute 6.9% of the sample.

These data belong to a study of PD-1 blockade in classical Hodgkin lymphoma (TCRdb year 2020). Context from the whole study: To define a peripheral blood immune signature of response to PD-1 blockade in classical Hodgkin lymphoma, the study combined TCR beta sequencing with CyTOF. The investigation overall reported the following: The study was limited to a single clinical trial cohort, and causes of repertoire differences, possibly disease activity or prior therapy, remained undefined. Baseline TCR diversity was reported to be lower in newly diagnosed patients than in healthy donors and to be lower still in relapsed/refractory patients.

The CDR3 starts with the cysteine, ends with the phenylalanine, and has 16 residues. Only the CDR3 part of the read is kept: 48 bases, read in frame from the first base. CDR1 and CDR2 are read off the germline V gene (reference sequence) as LNHNV and YYDKDF. V is shortened by 3 bases, J by 4 bases, and the region joining them spans 18 bases. The specimen sequenced was peripheral blood mononuclear cells (PBMCs). The TCR originated in a human donor with classical Hodgkin lymphoma. The chain employs TRBV15 and TRBJ2-5; the D region is possibly TRBD1 or TRBD2, each matching across 5 bases. The nucleotide sequence reads TGTGCCACCAGCAGCACCCCGACGGGTGGGGGAGAGACCCAGTACTTC. This yields the protein CATSSTPTGGGETQYF.